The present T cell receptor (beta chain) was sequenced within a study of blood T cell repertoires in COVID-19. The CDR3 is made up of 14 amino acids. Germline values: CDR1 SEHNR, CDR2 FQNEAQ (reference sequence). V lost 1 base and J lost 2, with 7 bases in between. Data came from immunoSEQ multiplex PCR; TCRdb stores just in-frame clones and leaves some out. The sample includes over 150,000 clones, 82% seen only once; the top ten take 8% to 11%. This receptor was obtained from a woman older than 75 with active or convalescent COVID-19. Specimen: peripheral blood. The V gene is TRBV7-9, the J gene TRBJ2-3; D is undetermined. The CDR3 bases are TGTGCCAGCAGCTTAGGGCAGTACACAGATACGCAGTATTTT. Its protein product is CASSLGQYTDTQYF.